Below are 22 T cell receptor beta chains sequenced from a single sample in a study of blood T cell repertoires in COVID-19. TCRdb's table, derived via immunoSEQ multiplex PCR, lists solely in-frame clones and lacks some. Of roughly 250,000 clones listed, approximately 90% were seen once; the top ten hold 1.5% to 2%. Specimen: PBMCs or T cells enriched from blood (not recorded which). The receptor set was obtained from a woman between 18 and 29 years old who had recovered from COVID-19.

The V call is TRBV18, the J call TRBJ2-1; 12 positions match TRBD2. The V and J ends lost 4 bases and 5 bases, in that order; junction bases with no gene match: 3. In germline, CDR1 is KGHSH, CDR2 LQKENI. The CDR3 has 15 amino acids. DNA of the CDR3: TGTGCCAGCTCACTTGGACTAGCGGGGAACAATGAGCAGTTCTTC. This translates into CASSLGLAGNNEQFF.

This rearrangement joins TRBV3-1 (or the pseudogene TRBV3-2) to TRBJ1-5; D unclear. The CDR3 has 18 amino acids. Germline CDR1 and CDR2: LGHDT and YNNKEL (reference sequence). V shed 1 base and J shed 4 bases, with 20 bases lying between them. The CDR3: CASSQGASSRPDNQPQHF. CDR3 DNA sequence: TGTGCCAGCAGCCAAGGGGCGTCCAGCAGGCCCGATAATCAGCCCCAGCATTTT.

The chain is built from TRBV19 and TRBJ2-7; TRBD1 agrees at 12 bases. Germline values: CDR1 LNHDA, CDR2 SQIVND (reference sequence). The ends lost 5 bases at V and 6 bases at J; junction bases unmatched: 8. The CDR3 runs to 15 residues. CDR3 loop: CASSVTGTGGAEQYF. The CDR3 nucleotides read TGTGCCAGTAGTGTAACCGGGACAGGGGGCGCCGAGCAGTACTTC.

This chain uses TRBV5-6 with TRBJ2-5, with TRBD1 identical over 7 bases. The CDR3 totals 15 residues. After removal of 5 bases from V and 6 bases from J, the junction contained 13 bases not matched to a gene. The V gene's germline CDR1 is SGHDT and CDR2 YYEEEE. Here the CDR3 reads CASSTRDSLGKTQYF. The CDR3 DNA reads as TGTGCCAGCAGTACCAGGGACAGCTTGGGAAAGACCCAGTACTTC. Full variable domain (outside the CDR3, taken from reference TRBV5-6 and TRBJ2-5): DAGVTQSPTHLIKTRGQQVTLRCSPKSGHDTVSWYQQALGQGPQFIFQYYEEEERQRGNFPDRFSGHQFPNYSSELNVNALLLGDSALYLCASSTRDSLGKTQYFGPGTRLLVL.

The sample holds one count of this clone. V gene TRBV7-9 combines with J gene TRBJ2-2; 7 bases are a match to TRBD1. V shed 5 bases and J 2 bases; nucleotides not matched to a gene: 5. The germline gives CDR1 SEHNR, CDR2 FQNEAQ (reference sequence). The CDR3 is 15 residues long. Here the CDR3 reads CASSPRTGNTGELFF. The CDR3 DNA is TGTGCCAGCAGCCCGAGGACAGGAAACACCGGGGAGCTGTTTTTT.

The chain joins TRBV27 to TRBJ1-1, with unresolved D. V was pared by 2 bases and J by 11 bases, with 9 bases between. In germline, CDR1 is MNHEY, CDR2 SMNVEV (reference sequence). This CDR3 spans 11 amino acids. CDR3: CASSLGREAFF. CDR3 bases: TGTGCCAGCAGTTTAGGGCGAGAGGCTTTCTTT.

This clone appeared a few times. This sequence joins TRBV15 and TRBJ2-3; TRBD2 aligns across 7 bases. Germline V CDR1 and CDR2: LNHNV, YYDKDF (reference sequence). J lost 8 bases, V lost 5 bases, and 10 bases had no gene match. CDR3 length: 14 amino acids. The CDR3 region has the DNA TGTGCCACCAGCGCCCGGGACTACTCAAGTACGCAGTATTTT. Translating it yields CATSARDYSSTQYF.

The gene calls are TRBV20-1 and TRBJ1-2, with D hard to call. The CDR3 extends over 13 amino acids. Trimming pared 3 bases from V and 5 bases from J, leaving 13 bases between. Per germline, CDR1 DFQATT and CDR2 SNEGSKA (reference sequence). The CDR3 sequence is CSASRQSGYGYTF. The CDR3 DNA sequence: TGCAGTGCTAGTCGGCAGTCCGGGTATGGCTACACCTTC.

The J gene is TRBJ1-1, the V gene TRBV5-1, with TRBD1 matching 9 bases. J gave up 10 bases and V 6 bases, and 13 bases lay outside the gene matches. The CDR3 runs 14 residues. CDR1 SGHRS and CDR2 YFSETQ come from the germline V gene. The CDR3 sequence is CASNHGVQGAAAFF. The DNA of the CDR3 is TGCGCCAGCAACCACGGGGTACAGGGGGCGGCAGCTTTCTTT.

This chain links TRBV6-5 with TRBJ2-7; a possible D gene is TRBD2 (5 bases). Germline V gives CDR1 MNHEY, CDR2 SVGAGI. The CDR3 length is 13 residues. V was pared by 5 bases and J by 4 bases, with 12 bases between. For the CDR3, the DNA is TGTGCCAGCAGTCTACGGGATTCTTACGAGCAGTACTTC. Translated, it gives CASSLRDSYEQYF.

The gene calls are TRBV4-1 and TRBJ1-2; the match to TRBD1 covers 7 bases. The CDR3 spans 15 residues. The J segment lost 4 bases and the V segment lost 0 bases, leaving 5 bases of the junction unmatched. Germline lookup yields CDR1 MGHRA and CDR2 YSYEKL. The CDR3 here is CASSQDPGQVYGYTF. Here the CDR3 DNA reads TGCGCCAGCAGCCAAGATCCCGGACAGGTCTATGGCTACACCTTC.

This chain connects TRBV29-1 to TRBJ1-3; D is ambiguous. Germline V gene lookup returns CDR1 SQVTM and CDR2 ANQGSEA. CDR3 length: 12 residues. The V end lost 5 bases, the J end lost 3 bases, and 8 bases lay between the germline ends. As DNA, the CDR3 is TGCAGCGTTAGAGGGAGTGGAAACACCATATATTTT. Translation: CSVRGSGNTIYF.

The rearrangement links TRBV7-2 to TRBJ1-2; D may be TRBD1 (6 bases). The CDR3 loop spans 17 amino acids. The germline V and J ends were trimmed by 5 bases and 1 base, with 20 bases remaining between them. Germline loops: CDR1 SGHTA, CDR2 FQGNSA. The CDR3 nucleotides are TGTGCCAGCAGCCCCGCCCCTCAAGGGGGAATTAACTATGGCTACACCTTC. It is translated as CASSPAPQGGINYGYTF.

This chain links TRBV18 with TRBJ2-1; 9 nucleotides match TRBD2. Germline CDR1 is KGHSH and CDR2 is LQKENI. The CDR3 is 17 amino acids. The J segment lost 4 bases and the V segment lost 5 bases, leaving 12 bases of the junction unmatched. The CDR3 loop is CASSTTMRSGGYNEQFF. DNA for the CDR3: TGTGCCAGCTCAACGACTATGAGGAGCGGGGGGTACAATGAGCAGTTCTTC.

This chain uses TRBV5-1 with TRBJ2-1, with D possibly TRBD1 on 5 matching bases. In germline, CDR1 is SGHRS, CDR2 YFSETQ. The CDR3 extends over 15 amino acids. Trimming pared 4 bases from V and 5 bases from J, leaving 16 bases between. This chain's CDR3 is CASSETVHTNNEQFF. CDR3 bases: TGCGCCAGCAGCGAGACAGTACACACTAACAATGAGCAGTTCTTC.

This chain connects TRBV2 to TRBJ2-1, with D possibly being TRBD1 (6 bases). Germline V lookup: CDR1 SNHLY, CDR2 FYNNEI. Deletions cut 4 bases from V and 0 bases from J, with 13 bases between. The CDR3 runs to 16 residues. In nucleotides, the CDR3 is TGTGCCAGCAGTGGGGGAGACAGGAGCTCCTACAATGAGCAGTTCTTC. This codes for CASSGGDRSSYNEQFF.

This clone was detected once. This chain's CDR3 is CASSRSLGTGGEKLFF. In nucleotides, the CDR3 is TGCGCCAGCAGCCGCTCCTTGGGGACAGGGGGTGAAAAACTGTTTTTT. The chain couples TRBV4-1 to TRBJ1-4; 11 bases agree with TRBD1. This CDR3 is built from 16 residues. V was pared by 4 bases and J by 7 bases, with 8 bases of the junction left unmatched. Germline loops: CDR1 MGHRA, CDR2 YSYEKL.

V is TRBV4-2 and J is TRBJ1-2, with TRBD1 identical over 9 bases. V trimming: 3 bases; J trimming: 8 bases; junction bases outside the gene matches: 13. CDR3 length equals 16 residues. Germline V lookup: CDR1 LGHNA, CDR2 YNFKEQ. The CDR3 sequence: CASSQDLTGGPLGYTF. In nucleotides, the CDR3 is TGTGCCAGCAGCCAGGACCTAACAGGGGGCCCTTTGGGCTACACCTTC.

The chain employs TRBV24-1 and TRBJ1-5; 7 nucleotides align to TRBD1. The V gene's germline CDR1 is KGHDR and CDR2 SFDVKD. J was trimmed by 7 bases and V by 4 bases; bases with no gene match: 9. The CDR3 has 15 amino acids. CDR3 DNA: TGTGCCACCAGTGACCGACAGGGCAGGGGACAGCCCCAGCATTTT. This sequence encodes CATSDRQGRGQPQHF.

The rearrangement links TRBV19 to TRBJ1-2; D might be TRBD1 (6 bases). CDR3 length: 14 residues. Per germline, CDR1 LNHDA and CDR2 SQIVND (reference sequence). Trimming took off 3 bases at V and 8 bases at J, with 16 bases between the two ends. The chain's CDR3 is CASSMGTGIRGYTF. The CDR3 nucleotides read TGTGCCAGTAGTATGGGTACAGGGATTAGAGGCTACACCTTC.

This clone was seen more than once but under ten times. The genes are TRBV19 and TRBJ2-2; weak D call: TRBD1 (6 bases). The CDR3 is 16 residues long. V was clipped by 5 bases and J by 2 bases, with 15 bases between them. In germline, CDR1 is LNHDA, CDR2 SQIVND (reference sequence). CDR3: CASSFTQGSNTGELFF. Written as DNA, the CDR3 is TGTGCCAGTAGTTTTACCCAGGGGTCAAACACCGGGGAGCTGTTTTTT.

The chain couples TRBV6-5 to TRBJ2-7; TRBD2 might be the D (6 bases). Germline CDR1 MNHEY, CDR2 SVGAGI. The V end lost 8 bases, the J end lost 2 bases, and 16 bases lay between the germline ends. The CDR3 runs 14 residues. The chain's CDR3 is CASVRDLQTYEQYF. CDR3 bases: TGTGCCAGCGTCCGGGACTTACAGACCTACGAGCAGTACTTC.